The entry below gives a single T cell receptor beta chain sequence along with its context. The antigen it binds to is not known. Base qualities are not provided; no much larger clone lies one nucleotide away. These data are taken from a study of cytomegalovirus exposure and HLA in healthy donors (dated by TCRdb to the late 2010s). Regarding the study in general: The 666 repertoires of the first cohort and the roughly 120 validation repertoires were produced on the same platform, according to a later analysis. The study aimed to test whether signatures of past pathogen exposure could be identified by cataloging public T cell receptors. Along with the roughly 670-subject first cohort, a separate validation cohort of around 110 different subjects was used. To predict cytomegalovirus infection status, the study combined high-throughput TCR immunosequencing, statistical association of individual TCRs with disease status, and machine learning.

Broad study findings and their caveats: Across donors, most TCR sequences were observed very rarely, whereas some public TCRs were present in many individuals. In a later analysis, TCRs clustered in the first cohort were found to also tend to co-occur in the 110 or so validation repertoires, with 94% of cluster scores above 0. According to the authors, the approach could potentially be generalized to other disease states and immunological phenotypes. The classifier was reported to diagnose cytomegalovirus status with high specificity and sensitivity in both the original and validation cohorts. The study gave a list of 150 to 200 TCR beta chains associated with cytomegalovirus. All 120 repertoires were used to score co-occurrence in the validation cohort in a later analysis, because that analysis had no HLA typing for the cohort. In vitro tests confirmed that a few of the cytomegalovirus-associated TCR beta chains recognize cytomegalovirus antigens.

The donors belonged to the validation cohort of over a hundred subjects, which was separate from the roughly 700-subject first cohort. V gives up 0 bases and J gives up 7 bases, and the segment between their germline ends measures 13 bases. Its CDR3 holds 14 amino acids, cysteine through phenylalanine. Only the CDR3 region is kept as DNA, spanning 42 bases read in frame from base 1. From a lookup of the germline V gene, CDR1 and CDR2 are SGDLS and YYNGEE. Library creation used the immunoSEQ multiplex PCR assay. Under the source paper's analysis protocol: A statistical classification framework was built to diagnose cytomegalovirus status from the catalog of TCR beta chain sequences. As stored in TCRdb, this immuneACCESS dataset retains in-frame rearrangements with V and J assigned. A fraction of the clones does not appear; measured against another copy, unresolved V genes explain less than half of the discrepancy, and the remainder lacks a known reason. The D gene and trimming were derived from the DNA, and the V and J assignments and clone size from that table. This sample lists over 150,000 clones; about 85% were detected once. The ten largest clones capture about a sixth of the sample.

This chain is built from TRBV9 and TRBJ1-1; tentative D gene TRBD1, with 6 bases matching. Sequencing was done on a sample of PBMCs. The clonotype was recovered from a man aged 18 to 30 in good health and CMV-seropositive. The CDR3 reads CASSVVLDRNEAFF. Here is the DNA: TGTGCCAGCAGCGTAGTGTTGGACAGAAATGAAGCTTTCTTT.